This entry lists 15 T cell receptor beta chains sequenced from one sample in a study of T cells in localized non-small cell lung cancer. TCRdb's table, derived via immunoSEQ multiplex PCR, lists solely in-frame clones and lacks some. The sample carries over a thousand clones, around 28% recorded once. The source material was normal lung tissue next to the tumor, sampled before any cancer treatment. These receptors were collected from a man aged 35 to 70 with stage II lung adenocarcinoma.

The V call is TRBV7-4, the J call TRBJ2-7; possibly TRBD1 for D (5 bases). CDR3 length: 13 amino acids. Per the germline V gene, CDR1 is SGHVT and CDR2 is SQSDAQ. Trimming left V 0 bases short and J 3 bases short, with 6 bases between. The CDR3 spells CASSLAGRYEQYF. The CDR3 DNA reads as TGTGCCAGCAGCTTAGCGGGGCGCTACGAGCAGTACTTC.

This clone was found a few times. This chain connects TRBV11-3 to TRBJ1-2; D gene uncertain. CDR3 length: 17 amino acids. Deletions cut 7 bases from V and 0 bases from J, with 21 bases between. Germline V gene sequence: CDR1 SGHNT, CDR2 YENEEA. CDR3 DNA: TGTGCCAGCATCCCCTCCCCACAGCGGCTACCTAACTATGGCTACACCTTC. This translates into CASIPSPQRLPNYGYTF. Together with reference TRBV11-3 and TRBJ1-2, the CDR3 gives the full variable domain: EAGVVQSPRYKIIEKKQPVAFWCNPISGHNTLYWYLQNLGQGPELLIRYENEEAVDDSQLPKDRFSAERLKGVDSTLKIQPAELGDSAVYLCASIPSPQRLPNYGYTFGSGTRLTVV.

This clone is deemed medium-sized. The junction does not match germline at one end; this may be a read error. This rearrangement joins TRBV6-8 to TRBJ2-2, with a possible D match to TRBD1 (6 bases). The CDR3 sequence is 15 residues long. From germline, CDR1 is MNHGY and CDR2 SAAAGT. The DNA of the CDR3 is TGTGCCATCAGTGGCAGGGGCCGGAACACCGGGGAGCTGTTTTTT. It yields the protein CAISGRGRNTGELFF.

This clone was detected a few times. The chain links TRBV6-8 to TRBJ1-4; possible D gene TRBD1, 6 bases. This CDR3 has 12 amino acids. Deletions cut 5 bases from V and 11 bases from J, with 12 bases between. Germline V gene data show CDR1 as MNHGY and CDR2 as SAAAGT. The CDR3, as DNA: TGTGCCAGCAGTCTGGACAGCTTTAAACTGTTTTTT. Translated, it gives CASSLDSFKLFF.

This clone showed up just a few times. The chain uses TRBV19 and TRBJ2-5; TRBD1 matches at 7 bases. This CDR3 comprises 18 residues. The V and J ends lost 0 bases and 4 bases, in that order; junction bases with no gene match: 14. The germline V gene has CDR1 LNHDA and CDR2 SQIVND (reference sequence). Written as DNA, the CDR3 is TGTGCCAGTAGTATAGATCACAGGGGATATGCCGAGGGAGAGACCCAGTACTTC. It specifies CASSIDHRGYAEGETQYF.

The V call is TRBV6-9, the J call TRBJ2-2, with TRBD1 as a possible D gene (6 bases). The CDR3 sequence is 13 residues long. The ends were cut back, 10 bases at V and 0 bases at J, with 9 bases in the middle. In germline, CDR1 is MNHGY, CDR2 SVAAGI. CDR3 residues: CATGHSNTGELFF. DNA of the CDR3: TGTGCCACGGGACACTCGAACACCGGGGAGCTGTTTTTT.

This clone was seen a few times. V usage is TRBV6-8 and J usage is TRBJ2-5; 10 nucleotides agree with TRBD1. The germline CDR1 and CDR2 sequences are MNHGY and SAAAGT. Trimming removed 6 bases from V and 5 bases from J; junction bases left unmatched: 6. The CDR3 is made up of 14 amino acids. The CDR3 region has the DNA TGTGCCAGCAGACCGACAGGGGGCGGGGAGACCCAGTACTTC. Protein: CASRPTGGGETQYF.

This chain links TRBV25-1 with TRBJ1-2, with D perhaps TRBD1 (5 bases). V lost 4 bases and J 8 bases, leaving 14 bases between the germline ends. CDR1 and CDR2 (germline): MGHDK, SYGVNS. CDR3 length equals 13 residues. As DNA, the CDR3 is TGTGCCAGCAGTGGGTTCCAGGGAGACGGCTACACCTTC. This translates into CASSGFQGDGYTF.

This clone was picked up a small number of times. This rearrangement joins TRBV4-1 to TRBJ2-5; weak D call: TRBD2 (6 bases). Trimming pared 2 bases from V and 5 bases from J, leaving 15 bases between. The CDR3 contains 15 residues. CDR1 is MGHRA and CDR2 is YSYEKL in the germline V gene. The CDR3 is CASSQILWGEETQYF. As DNA, the CDR3 is TGCGCCAGCAGCCAAATCTTATGGGGGGAGGAGACCCAGTACTTC.

The chain couples TRBV30 to TRBJ1-1; D might be TRBD1 (6 bases). This CDR3 has 12 residues. V dropped 5 bases and J dropped 9 bases, with 16 bases sitting between them. From germline, CDR1 is GTSNPN and CDR2 SVGIG (reference sequence). The chain's CDR3 is CAWRETGLKAFF. CDR3 DNA sequence: TGTGCCTGGCGAGAGACAGGCCTGAAAGCTTTCTTT.

This clone appeared a few times. V and J are TRBV9 and TRBJ2-2; TRBD2 might be the D (5 bases). V gave up 0 bases and J gave up 8 bases, with 8 bases separating them. This CDR3 contains 13 residues. Per germline, CDR1 SGDLS and CDR2 YYNGEE. The CDR3 is CASSVAGKGELFF. The CDR3 DNA is TGTGCCAGCAGCGTAGCGGGGAAAGGGGAGCTGTTTTTT.

The rearrangement joins TRBV6-8 to TRBJ2-1; 7 bases are shared with TRBD1. The length of the CDR3 is 12 residues. CDR1 is MNHGY, CDR2 SAAAGT, per germline. The V gene end was trimmed by 5 bases and the J gene end by 5 bases; junction bases not matched to a gene: 0. CDR3 protein: CASSDRDNEQFF. The DNA for the CDR3 is TGTGCCAGCAGTGACAGGGACAATGAGCAGTTCTTC.

This clone was counted between two and nine times. The chain links TRBV9 to TRBJ1-1; D ambiguous. The germline V gene has CDR1 SGDLS and CDR2 YYNGEE. The CDR3 is 15 residues long. Trimming stripped 4 bases from V and 4 bases from J, with 17 bases between. Here the CDR3 reads CASSPRRVVGTEAFF. Written as DNA, the CDR3 is TGTGCCAGCAGCCCTCGTAGGGTCGTAGGCACTGAAGCTTTCTTT.

This chain uses TRBV28 with TRBJ2-4; a possible D gene is TRBD2 (6 bases). This CDR3 has 13 residues. Trimming removed 1 base from V and 8 bases from J, with 9 bases in between. The germline V gene has CDR1 MDHEN and CDR2 SYDVKM. Here the CDR3 reads CASSLSGGDIQYF. The CDR3 region has the DNA TGTGCCAGCAGTTTATCCGGGGGAGACATTCAGTACTTC. Together with reference TRBV28 and TRBJ2-4, the CDR3 gives the full variable domain: DVKVTQSSRYLVKRTGEKVFLECVQDMDHENMFWYRQDPGLGLRLIYFSYDVKMKEKGDIPEGYSVSREKKERFSLILESASTNQTSMYLCASSLSGGDIQYFGAGTRLSVL.

This clone was seen a few times. The chain uses TRBV11-3 and TRBJ1-6; D gene unclear. The germline V and J ends were trimmed by 2 bases and 0 bases, with 11 bases remaining between them. This CDR3 comprises 17 residues. In germline, CDR1 is SGHNT, CDR2 YENEEA. The DNA for the CDR3 is TGTGCCAGCAGCTTACGTCCCCGGGGCTCCTATAATTCACCCCTCCACTTT. It yields the protein CASSLRPRGSYNSPLHF.